The 10 T cell receptor beta chains presented below share a single source sample, sequenced in a study of cytomegalovirus exposure and HLA in healthy donors (dated by TCRdb to 2016 to 2017). The method was the immunoSEQ multiplex PCR assay. A mixture of 60 forward primers for TCR Vbeta segments and 13 reverse primers for TCR Jbeta segments was used in the multiplex PCR. TCRdb re-hosts the immuneACCESS table, in-frame sequences only. Its copies lack some clones; in the studies checked, an unresolved V gene accounts for under half of them, and the cause for the rest is not known. The sample records over 90,000 clones, around 64% of which are singletons. The ten top clones hold about 3.5% of the sample. The specimen sequenced was PBMCs. The receptor source for this set is a man aged 55 to 69 in good health and CMV-seronegative.

CDR3 DNA sequence: TGTGCCAGCAGCATACAGGGCTACGAGCAGTACTTC. Residues: CASSIQGYEQYF. The chain has TRBV7-3 and TRBJ2-7, with D possibly TRBD1 on 6 matching bases. CDR1 is SGHTA and CDR2 is FQGTGA in the germline V gene. Trimming pared 5 bases from V and 3 bases from J, leaving 8 bases between. CDR3 length equals 12 residues.

The table lists this clone with a few counts. The chain uses TRBV5-1 and TRBJ1-6; 8 bases line up with TRBD1. Per germline, CDR1 SGHRS and CDR2 YFSETQ. V trimming: 0 bases; J trimming: 10 bases; junction bases outside the gene matches: 0. The CDR3 has 13 amino acids. Here the CDR3 DNA reads TGCGCCAGCAGCTTGGGGGACAGGTCACCCCTCCACTTT. It is translated as CASSLGDRSPLHF.

V gene TRBV6-1 combines with J gene TRBJ1-1; possible D gene TRBD1, 6 bases. Germline V gene data show CDR1 as MNHNS and CDR2 as SASEGT. This CDR3 contains 13 residues. V shed 6 bases and J shed 6 bases, with 14 bases lying between them. The CDR3 is CASREGGGAEAFF. DNA of the CDR3: TGTGCCAGCAGGGAGGGGGGGGGAGCTGAAGCTTTCTTT.

The chain joins TRBV5-3 to TRBJ2-3; 9 positions agree with TRBD2. TRBV5-3 falls under the ORF class, with uncertain function. Unmatched junction bases numbered 8, after V lost 0 bases and J lost 6 bases. The CDR3 totals 16 residues. CDR3 amino acids: CARSLAYRLAGDTQYF. CDR3 DNA: TGTGCCAGAAGCTTGGCCTATAGGCTAGCGGGGGATACGCAGTATTTT.

The V and J genes are TRBV10-3 and TRBJ2-2; no reliable D call. This CDR3 is built from 12 residues. The germline gives CDR1 ENHRY, CDR2 SYGVKD. Trimming took 11 bases from V and 5 from J, leaving 12 bases between them. The CDR3 protein is CASHGQTGELFF. The CDR3 nucleotides read TGTGCCTCCCATGGGCAGACCGGGGAGCTGTTTTTT.

This CDR3 is CARGGGTRPQETQYF. CDR3 DNA: TGTGCCAGGGGGGGAGGCACACGCCCCCAAGAGACCCAGTACTTC. The V and J genes are TRBV27 and TRBJ2-5, with D possibly TRBD2 on 6 matching bases. Germline CDR1 MNHEY, CDR2 SMNVEV (reference sequence). V dropped 9 bases and J dropped 1 base, with 18 bases sitting between them. The CDR3 is made up of 15 amino acids.

J is TRBJ1-3 and V is TRBV5-1, with 10 bases that match TRBD1. Germline loops: CDR1 SGHRS, CDR2 YFSETQ. The CDR3 loop spans 16 amino acids. With V trimmed by 4 bases and J by 2 bases, 6 bases remained unmatched. In DNA, the CDR3 is TGCGCCAGCAGCCCAGGGACAGGGGAAACTGGAAACACCATATATTTT. Translating it yields CASSPGTGETGNTIYF.

The CDR3 spells CASSEGLNNYEQYF. Here the CDR3 DNA reads TGTGCCAGCAGTGAGGGACTGAACAACTACGAGCAGTACTTC. The chain couples TRBV2 to TRBJ2-7, with D perhaps TRBD2 (6 bases). CDR1 and CDR2 from the germline V gene are SNHLY and FYNNEI. The length of the CDR3 is 14 residues. V was shortened by 3 bases and J by 3 bases, with 12 bases between the two germline ends.

The chain recombines TRBV5-4 with TRBJ1-1, with D perhaps matching TRBD1 (6 bases). The V gene lost 0 bases and the J gene lost 7 bases, with 16 bases spanning the gap. The CDR3 covers 15 residues. Germline lookup yields CDR1 SGHNT and CDR2 YYREEE (reference sequence). CDR3: CASSLGQGRGDEAFF. The DNA of the CDR3 is TGTGCCAGCAGCTTGGGTCAGGGGAGAGGTGATGAAGCTTTCTTT.

This clone was seen only a few times. The rearrangement links TRBV9 to TRBJ2-3; D gene ambiguous. This CDR3 comprises 15 residues. V lost 3 bases, J lost 2 bases, and 13 bases lay in between. Germline lookup yields CDR1 SGDLS and CDR2 YYNGEE. The CDR3 region has the DNA TGTGCCAGCAGCGCCAGCTTCGGAGCCACAGATACGCAGTATTTT. As protein: CASSASFGATDTQYF.